One and the same sample provided the 12 T cell receptor beta chains below, sequenced in a study of blood T cell repertoires in COVID-19. Clones were sequenced by immunoSEQ multiplex PCR, and TCRdb holds only the in-frame ones, with some missing. The sample consists of tens of thousands of clones, around 88% of them appearing once. Material for sequencing was peripheral blood. These receptors all stem from a human donor in a cohort sampled during active COVID-19.

J is TRBJ2-3 and V is TRBV10-2; 7 nucleotides align to TRBD2. The CDR3 runs 18 residues. Unmatched junction bases numbered 16, after V lost 7 bases and J lost 0 bases. Germline CDR1 is WSHSY and CDR2 is SAAADI. The CDR3 loop is CASTEGGPYFLSTDTQYF. The DNA for the CDR3 is TGCGCCAGCACGGAGGGAGGGCCCTACTTCCTTAGCACAGATACGCAGTATTTT.

V gene TRBV6-2 or TRBV6-3 combines with J gene TRBJ2-5, with a possible D match to TRBD1 (6 bases). The CDR3 sequence is 15 residues long. The germline V and J ends were trimmed by 5 bases and 2 bases, with 15 bases remaining between them. Germline lookup yields CDR1 MNHEY and CDR2 SVGEGT. The DNA of the CDR3 is TGTGCCAGCAGTACCGACGGGACACCTCAAGAGACCCAGTACTTC. Translated: CASSTDGTPQETQYF.

The chain links TRBV5-6 to TRBJ1-1; D perhaps matches TRBD1 (6 bases). The CDR3 is 16 amino acids. The V and J ends lost 3 bases and 1 base respectively, with 16 bases between them. Germline V gene data show CDR1 as SGHDT and CDR2 as YYEEEE. The CDR3, as DNA: TGTGCCAGCAGCTGGACCTCATGGGACAAGAACACTGAAGCTTTCTTT. It specifies CASSWTSWDKNTEAFF.

The J gene is TRBJ1-1, the V gene TRBV7-2; TRBD1 aligns across 9 bases. Germline V gene sequence: CDR1 SGHTA, CDR2 FQGNSA. The trim removed 1 base at V and 11 bases at J, leaving 2 bases unmatched. CDR3 length equals 12 residues. The CDR3 loop is CASSLDRGHAFF. The CDR3 nucleotides are TGTGCCAGCAGCTTAGACAGGGGGCACGCTTTCTTT.

The chain uses TRBV29-1 and TRBJ1-2, with 7 nucleotides matching TRBD1. The germline V gene encodes CDR1 SQVTM and CDR2 ANQGSEA. The CDR3 is 13 amino acids. With V trimmed by 3 bases and J by 4 bases, 5 bases remained unmatched. The CDR3 here is CSVDTGEIYGYTF. The CDR3 DNA sequence: TGCAGCGTTGATACAGGGGAAATCTATGGCTACACCTTC. The complete variable domain, with remaining parts taken from reference TRBV29-1 and TRBJ1-2, reads SAVISQKPSRDICQRGTSLTIQCQVDSQVTMMFWYRQQPGQSLTLIATANQGSEATYESGFVIDKFPISRPNLTFSTLTVSNMSPEDSSIYLCSVDTGEIYGYTFGSGTRLTVV.

The V gene is TRBV11-2, the J gene TRBJ2-5; 11 bases are shared with TRBD2. Germline CDR1 is SGHAT and CDR2 is FQNNGV. The J segment lost 2 bases and the V segment lost 2 bases, leaving 4 bases of the junction unmatched. The CDR3 sequence is 16 residues long. CDR3 sequence: CASSLSTSGSQETQYF. The DNA for the CDR3 is TGTGCCAGCAGCTTATCAACTAGCGGGAGTCAAGAGACCCAGTACTTC.

This CDR3 reads CASSTDSTNYGYTF. The CDR3, as DNA: TGTGCCAGCAGCACTGACAGCACTAACTATGGCTACACCTTC. The V and J genes are TRBV5-4 and TRBJ1-2; D is perhaps TRBD1 (5 bases). The CDR3 length is 14 residues. Germline CDR1 and CDR2: SGHNT and YYREEE (reference sequence). Trimming pared 4 bases from V and 0 bases from J, leaving 10 bases between.

This clone came up once. The chain links TRBV7-2 to TRBJ2-7, with D possibly matching TRBD2 (5 bases). Germline V CDR1 and CDR2: SGHTA, FQGNSA. The CDR3 length is 13 residues. Trimming took off 0 bases at V and 3 bases at J, with 6 bases between the two ends. CDR3 residues: CASSLARDYEQYF. CDR3 coding DNA: TGTGCCAGCAGCTTAGCGAGGGACTACGAGCAGTACTTC.

The chain recombines TRBV7-2 with TRBJ1-6, with D unresolved. V shed 5 bases and J shed 12 bases, with 20 bases lying between them. The CDR3 length is 15 residues. CDR1 is SGHTA and CDR2 is FQGNSA in the germline V gene. Here the CDR3 reads CASSAQRAFTQPLHF. As DNA, the CDR3 is TGTGCCAGCAGCGCTCAGCGGGCCTTTACCCAACCCCTCCACTTT.

This chain connects TRBV5-1 to TRBJ2-7; 10 bases align to TRBD1. V gave up 4 bases and J gave up 5 bases; unmatched junction bases: 9. CDR3 length equals 15 residues. Germline CDR1 SGHRS, CDR2 YFSETQ. CDR3: CASSLEGQGFNEQYF. The CDR3 DNA is TGCGCCAGCAGCCTGGAGGGACAGGGGTTCAACGAGCAGTACTTC.

The CDR3 region has the DNA TGTGCCAGCAGAGGGAACAGGGTGGTATCTGGGGCCAACGTCCTGACTTTC. Its translation is CASRGNRVVSGANVLTF. The chain is built from TRBV2 and TRBJ2-6; possible D gene TRBD1, 6 bases. Per the germline V gene, CDR1 is SNHLY and CDR2 is FYNNEI. The CDR3 is 17 amino acids. V dropped 6 bases and J dropped 1 base, with 16 bases sitting between them.

The V call is TRBV6-6, the J call TRBJ1-4; a possible D gene is TRBD1 (6 bases). The CDR3 consists of 13 residues. V lost 2 bases and J 8 bases, leaving 9 bases between the germline ends. Germline values: CDR1 MNHNY, CDR2 SVGAGI (reference sequence). The CDR3 nucleotides read TGTGCCAGCAGTTACAGGGGGTTCGAAAAACTGTTTTTT. This codes for CASSYRGFEKLFF.